This T cell receptor beta chain was sequenced during a study of a mutant IDH1 vaccine in newly diagnosed glioma. About the research overall: Onset of vaccination occurred 4-6 weeks following radiotherapy alone, or with temozolomide cycles.

Time point: week 11, during vaccination. The study gave 300 ug of mutant IDH1 20-mer peptide per vaccine dose, with topical imiquimod. The repertoire was sequenced with immunoSEQ multiplex PCR; TCRdb's copy has only in-frame clones and lacks some. The data show tens of thousands of clones, with about four fifths seen just once and approximately 6% held by the top ten. On this clone: Antigen specificity is unknown.

Trimming took off 2 bases at V and 0 bases at J, with 20 bases between the two ends. This CDR3 spans 19 amino acids. CDR1 MRHNA and CDR2 SNTAGT come from the germline V gene. The chain uses TRBV6-4 and TRBJ1-3; perhaps TRBD1 as D (5 bases). The source of this sequence is a man aged 45 to 65 with glioma. Sequenced here: PBMCs, sampled from a glioma patient whose treatment included an IDH1 peptide vaccine. CDR3 nucleotide sequence: TGTGCCAGCAGTGACCCCACCAGGGCGGTAATTTTCTCTGGAAACACCATATATTTT. It is translated as CASSDPTRAVIFSGNTIYF.